This entry lists 18 T cell receptor beta chains sequenced from one sample in a study of T cells in Graves' hyperthyroidism and ophthalmopathy. TCR beta CDR3 region amplification was performed from RNA transcripts. Using the HTBI primer set, a first-round RT-PCR was run on the TCR CDR3. TCRdb fed the multiplex PCR reads into MiXCR, producing one record per CDR3 protein. The sample holds hundreds of thousands of distinct CDR3 sequences, 13% seen once. Sequenced sample: blood. The origin of the receptors is a woman between 18 and 30 years old with Graves' hyperthyroidism.

This clonotype was counted a few times. The rearrangement joins TRBV9 to TRBJ1-6; D is ambiguous. Per germline, CDR1 SGDLS and CDR2 YYNGEE. The CDR3 consists of 14 residues. Trimming cost V 4 bases and J 2 bases, with 7 bases left between them. The CDR3 DNA sequence: TGTGCCAGCAGCAGGTTAACCTATAATTCACCCCTCCACTTT. Protein: CASSRLTYNSPLHF.

This clonotype was counted at least ten times. The gene calls are TRBV5-1 and TRBJ2-6; D not resolved. Trimming pared 4 bases from V and 2 bases from J, leaving 7 bases between. Germline assignment: CDR1 SGHRS and CDR2 YFSETQ. The CDR3 runs to 14 residues. The CDR3 bases are TGCGCCAGCAGCCTGGCTGCTGGGGCCAACGTCCTGACTTTC. Amino acids: CASSLAAGANVLTF.

This clonotype was found a few times. The chain carries TRBV29-1 and TRBJ2-2; D call uncertain. Trimming stripped 4 bases from V and 5 bases from J, with 11 bases between. Per germline, CDR1 SQVTM and CDR2 ANQGSEA. This CDR3 region has 13 residues. CDR3 sequence: CSVGDYQTGELFF. CDR3 DNA: TGCAGCGTTGGGGATTATCAAACCGGGGAGCTGTTTTTT.

The chain has TRBV3-1 and TRBJ2-3; D gene uncertain. The germline gives CDR1 LGHDT, CDR2 YNNKEL (reference sequence). The CDR3 runs to 13 residues. V lost 1 base and J 4 bases, leaving 6 bases between the germline ends. The CDR3 nucleotides are TGTGCCAGCAGCCAAGCGGATCCAGATACGCAGTATTTT. It codes for CASSQADPDTQYF.

The CDR3 spells CASSQLAGGKHEQYF. CDR3 DNA sequence: TGTGCCAGCAGCCAACTAGCGGGAGGGAAGCACGAGCAGTACTTC. The chain recombines TRBV4-2 with TRBJ2-7, with 12 bases aligning to TRBD2. Trimming took 2 bases from V and 5 from J; bases not matched to a gene: 4. The germline CDR1 and CDR2 sequences are LGHNA and YNFKEQ. The CDR3 is 15 amino acids.

In this sample, this clonotype turned up many times. The V and J genes are TRBV6-6 and TRBJ2-7, with D perhaps TRBD1 (6 bases). The CDR3 sequence is 16 residues long. In germline, CDR1 is MNHNY, CDR2 SVGAGI (reference sequence). Trimming removed 2 bases from V and 3 bases from J, with 17 bases in between. The DNA of the CDR3 is TGTGCCAGCAGTTACCCTGGGGGCGGAGGAAACTACGAGCAGTACTTC. Its translation is CASSYPGGGGNYEQYF.

The sample holds many counts of this clonotype. CDR3 residues: CAWSVRSGPYEQYF. CDR3 sequence (DNA): TGTGCCTGGAGTGTAAGAAGCGGACCCTACGAGCAGTACTTC. The chain combines TRBV30 with TRBJ2-7; a weak D match, TRBD2 (5 bases). The CDR3 length is 14 residues. Trimming shortened V by 0 bases and J by 2 bases, and 11 bases separated the two germline ends. Germline-derived CDR1 and CDR2 are GTSNPN and SVGIG (reference sequence).

The genes are TRBV15 and TRBJ2-5, with D hard to call. Germline lookup yields CDR1 LNHNV and CDR2 YYDKDF (reference sequence). The CDR3 length is 12 residues. Deletions cut 4 bases from V and 0 bases from J, with 3 bases between. DNA of the CDR3: TGTGCCACCAGCACCGACCAAGAGACCCAGTACTTC. Protein sequence: CATSTDQETQYF.

V usage is TRBV27 and J usage is TRBJ2-7; TRBD2 matches at 13 bases. The CDR3 runs to 14 residues. Trimming took 9 bases from V and 3 from J; bases not matched to a gene: 5. The germline V gene encodes CDR1 MNHEY and CDR2 SMNVEV (reference sequence). The CDR3 is CASRGTSGNYEQYF. The DNA for the CDR3 is TGTGCCAGTAGGGGGACTAGCGGGAACTACGAGCAGTACTTC.

Note on this clonotype: The junction does not match germline at one end; this may be a read error. The chain recombines TRBV2 with TRBJ1-1; the D gene is possibly TRBD1 (5 bases). The CDR3 spans 15 residues. Germline V CDR1 and CDR2: SNHLY, FYNNEI. CDR3 DNA sequence: TGTGCCAGCAGCGTCAATGCAGGGACGCACACTGAGGCTTTCTTT. This sequence encodes CASSVNAGTHTEAFF.

This clonotype was observed a handful of times. This chain joins TRBV5-6 and TRBJ1-3; TRBD1 matches at 7 bases. Trimming removed 3 bases from V and 0 bases from J; junction bases left unmatched: 6. In germline, CDR1 is SGHDT, CDR2 YYEEEE. CDR3 size: 16 residues. CDR3 nucleotide sequence: TGTGCCAGCAGCTATACCAACAGGGGCTCTGGAAACACCATATATTTT. Translated, it gives CASSYTNRGSGNTIYF.

This clonotype was seen many times. The chain is built from TRBV28 and TRBJ2-1, with D tentatively TRBD1 or TRBD2 (5 bases each). The length of the CDR3 is 15 residues. Per germline, CDR1 MDHEN and CDR2 SYDVKM. The germline V and J ends were trimmed by 6 bases and 9 bases, with 21 bases remaining between them. The CDR3 coding sequence is TGTGCCAGCAGGGGGCAAGAGGGGCTAGAGGGTGAGCAGTTCTTC. Encoded protein: CASRGQEGLEGEQFF. The variable domain in full, with the rest retrieved from reference TRBV28 and TRBJ2-1, is DVKVTQSSRYLVKRTGEKVFLECVQDMDHENMFWYRQDPGLGLRLIYFSYDVKMKEKGDIPEGYSVSREKKERFSLILESASTNQTSMYLCASRGQEGLEGEQFFGPGTRLTVL.

The rearrangement joins TRBV12-3 or TRBV12-4 to TRBJ1-2; TRBD1 matches 8 bases. With V trimmed by 6 bases and J by 4 bases, 10 bases remained unmatched. This CDR3 contains 15 residues. In DNA form, the CDR3 reads TGTGCCAGCAGCTTGGACAGGGTAACTGGCTATGGCTACACCTTC. It translates to CASSLDRVTGYGYTF.

This clonotype was seen many times. This rearrangement joins TRBV12-3 or TRBV12-4 to TRBJ1-1; 10 nucleotides match TRBD1. V lost 6 bases, J lost 4 bases, and 8 bases stayed unmatched. The CDR3 loop spans 15 amino acids. The CDR3 DNA sequence: TGTGCCAGCAGCCTAAGACAGGGGGCTGGCACTGAAGCTTTCTTT. Protein product: CASSLRQGAGTEAFF.

This clonotype was observed many times. The rearrangement uses TRBV5-6 and TRBJ2-7; D is perhaps TRBD1 (6 bases). V was shortened by 4 bases and J by 3 bases, with 11 bases between the two germline ends. Germline V CDR1 and CDR2: SGHDT, YYEEEE. The CDR3 consists of 13 residues. The CDR3 sequence: CASSADSRYEQYF. CDR3 DNA: TGTGCCAGCAGCGCGGACAGCCGCTACGAGCAGTACTTC.

This clonotype was recorded many times. The rearrangement links TRBV6-5 to TRBJ1-2; weak D call: TRBD1 (6 bases). CDR1 and CDR2 from the germline V gene are MNHEY and SVGAGI. The CDR3 contains 15 residues. Trimming took off 2 bases at V and 2 bases at J, with 12 bases between the two ends. CDR3 sequence: CASSYDDRLNYGYTF. Here the CDR3 DNA reads TGTGCCAGCAGTTACGACGACAGGTTGAACTATGGCTACACCTTC.

The rearrangement links TRBV5-6 to TRBJ1-3; weak D call: TRBD1 (5 bases). The CDR3 runs to 16 residues. Trimming stripped 3 bases from V and 0 bases from J, with 13 bases between. Germline CDR1 SGHDT, CDR2 YYEEEE. The CDR3 DNA follows: TGTGCCAGCAGCTCCGACGGGGGGAGCTCTGGAAACACCATATATTTT. Translating gives CASSSDGGSSGNTIYF.

In this sample, this clonotype turned up many times. The chain links TRBV7-9 to TRBJ2-7; D is unclear. The CDR3 runs 14 residues. Germline CDR1 and CDR2: SEHNR and FQNEAQ (reference sequence). V lost 1 base and J lost 3, with 10 bases in between. The CDR3 DNA is TGTGCCAGCAGCTTAGGCGGAGAGCGCTACGAGCAGTACTTC. Protein sequence: CASSLGGERYEQYF.